This entry describes one TCR beta chain. This entry belongs to a study of blood T cell repertoires in COVID-19. The table came from immunoSEQ multiplex PCR; TCRdb's copy has only in-frame clones and leaves some out. The data show about 230,000 clones, around 86% seen once. The junction had 9 bases not matched to a gene; V was cut back by 3 bases and J by 5 bases. This CDR3 has 15 residues. The germline CDR1 and CDR2 sequences are LNHDA and SQIVND (reference sequence). This chain joins TRBV19 and TRBJ2-7; TRBD1 aligns across 8 bases. The source is a man between 50 and 59 years old with COVID-19, enrolled during active disease. Sequenced input: peripheral blood. The CDR3 sequence is CASSIGQGIRDEQYF. DNA of the CDR3: TGTGCCAGTAGTATTGGACAGGGTATACGAGACGAGCAGTACTTC. Full variable domain (missing parts from reference TRBV19 and TRBJ2-7): DGGITQSPKYLFRKEGQNVTLSCEQNLNHDAMYWYRQDPGQGLRLIYYSQIVNDFQKGDIAEGYSVSREKKESFPLTVTSAQKNPTAFYLCASSIGQGIRDEQYFGPGTRLTVT.